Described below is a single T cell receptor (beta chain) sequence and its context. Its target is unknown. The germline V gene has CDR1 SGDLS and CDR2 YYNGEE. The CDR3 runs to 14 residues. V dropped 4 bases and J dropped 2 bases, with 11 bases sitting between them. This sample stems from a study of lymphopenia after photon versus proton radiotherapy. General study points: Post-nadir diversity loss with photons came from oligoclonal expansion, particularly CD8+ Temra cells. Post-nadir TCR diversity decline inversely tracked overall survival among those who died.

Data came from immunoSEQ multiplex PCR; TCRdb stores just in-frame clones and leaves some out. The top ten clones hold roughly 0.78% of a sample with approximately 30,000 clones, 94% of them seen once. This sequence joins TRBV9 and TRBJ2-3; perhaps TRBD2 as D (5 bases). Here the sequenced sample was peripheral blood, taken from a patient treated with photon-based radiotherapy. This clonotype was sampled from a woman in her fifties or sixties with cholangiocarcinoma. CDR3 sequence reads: CASSPRGYTDTQYF. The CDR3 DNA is TGTGCCAGCAGCCCCAGAGGGTACACAGATACGCAGTATTTT.